The subject of this entry is one T cell receptor beta chain. What it recognizes is unknown. The CDR3 is 15 residues long. V shed 5 bases and J shed 1 base, with 15 bases lying between them. Germline V gene sequence: CDR1 SGHRS, CDR2 YFSETQ. Assay used: immunoSEQ multiplex PCR; TCRdb lists only in-frame clones, some missing. The sample lists roughly 99,000 clones, 93% occurring once. This sample is drawn from a study of Tregs in tolerant kidney transplant recipients. About the study: Recipients received nonmyeloablative bone marrow transplants from related graft donors, with transient mixed chimerism. Study-level points and caveats: Nucleotide sequences could not be compared across some patients' samples due to primer changes. Donor-specific Treg expansion exceeded global Treg expansion in tolerant patients, suggesting antigen drive.

The chain joins TRBV5-1 to TRBJ2-5; a weak D match, TRBD1 (6 bases). Sequenced here: CD4+ T cells from blood, sampled before the transplant. The receptor's source is a human donor who received a combined kidney and bone marrow transplant. In DNA, the CDR3 is TGCGCCAGCAGTTGGGGGCCGTCTACCCAAGAGACCCAGTACTTC. Protein sequence: CASSWGPSTQETQYF. The full variable domain, rest sourced from reference TRBV5-1 and TRBJ2-5, is KAGVTQTPRYLIKTRGQQVTLSCSPISGHRSVSWYQQTPGQGLQFLFEYFSETQRNKGNFPGRFSGRQFSNSRSEMNVSTLELGDSALYLCASSWGPSTQETQYFGPGTRLLVL.